These 8 T cell receptor beta chains share one sample of origin, sequenced in a study of blood T cell repertoires in COVID-19. Data came from immunoSEQ multiplex PCR; TCRdb stores just in-frame clones and leaves some out. This table holds about 370,000 clones, about 90% found once. The sample was peripheral blood. These receptors all come from a woman aged 25 to 39 with COVID-19, enrolled during active disease.

This chain joins TRBV5-1 and TRBJ2-2; D possibly corresponds to TRBD2 (5 bases). This CDR3 spans 15 amino acids. Trimming left V 4 bases short and J 4 bases short, with 14 bases between. The V gene's germline CDR1 is SGHRS and CDR2 YFSETQ. The CDR3 is CASSPAGSFTGELFF. The CDR3 DNA reads TGCGCCAGCAGCCCGGCGGGTTCATTCACCGGGGAGCTGTTTTTT. The whole variable domain, filled in from reference TRBV5-1 and TRBJ2-2, reads KAGVTQTPRYLIKTRGQQVTLSCSPISGHRSVSWYQQTPGQGLQFLFEYFSETQRNKGNFPGRFSGRQFSNSRSEMNVSTLELGDSALYLCASSPAGSFTGELFFGEGSRLTVL.

The V and J genes are TRBV6-4 and TRBJ2-5; TRBD1 agrees at 10 bases. The ends lost 3 bases at V and 5 bases at J; junction bases unmatched: 9. Germline V gives CDR1 MRHNA, CDR2 SNTAGT. The CDR3 consists of 16 residues. The CDR3 nucleotides are TGTGCCAGCAGTGATAAGGTGGGACAGGGGAGGGAGACCCAGTACTTC. Translating gives CASSDKVGQGRETQYF.

The chain carries TRBV10-2 and TRBJ2-5; TRBD2 agrees at 9 bases. Germline V gene sequence: CDR1 WSHSY, CDR2 SAAADI. CDR3 size: 17 residues. J lost 4 bases, V lost 6 bases, and 15 bases had no gene match. The CDR3 protein is CASRNLRGGRGGETQYF. Here the CDR3 DNA reads TGCGCCAGCAGGAACCTAAGGGGCGGGAGGGGAGGAGAGACCCAGTACTTC.

This clone was counted once. V is TRBV7-2 and J is TRBJ2-7, with D maybe TRBD2 (5 bases). There are 16 residues in the CDR3. CDR1 is SGHTA, CDR2 FQGNSA, per germline. With 3 bases removed from V and 0 bases from J, the gap between germline ends came to 15 bases. The CDR3 loop reads CASSFGNLAGSYEQYF. In DNA, the CDR3 is TGTGCCAGCAGCTTCGGAAACCTAGCTGGCTCCTACGAGCAGTACTTC.

This clone was counted between two and nine times. The chain recombines TRBV28 with TRBJ2-7, with a weak D call TRBD1 (6 bases). V was clipped by 5 bases and J by 2 bases, with 16 bases between them. Germline V gene lookup returns CDR1 MDHEN and CDR2 SYDVKM. There are 15 residues in the CDR3. Written as DNA, the CDR3 is TGTGCCAGCAGTCCCCCAGGGGTGATCGCCTACGAGCAGTACTTC. The encoded protein is CASSPPGVIAYEQYF.

The chain recombines TRBV5-1 with TRBJ2-7; 8 positions match TRBD2. This CDR3 has 14 amino acids. Trimming cost V 5 bases and J 2 bases; bases outside gene matches: 6. Germline V CDR1 and CDR2: SGHRS, YFSETQ. The CDR3 loop reads CASSFAGGPYEQYF. The CDR3 nucleotides are TGCGCCAGCAGTTTCGCGGGAGGACCCTACGAGCAGTACTTC. The variable domain in full, completed from reference TRBV5-1 and TRBJ2-7, reads KAGVTQTPRYLIKTRGQQVTLSCSPISGHRSVSWYQQTPGQGLQFLFEYFSETQRNKGNFPGRFSGRQFSNSRSEMNVSTLELGDSALYLCASSFAGGPYEQYFGPGTRLTVT.

In this sample, this clone turned up a few times. CDR3 sequence: CASSLGPAGRGRETQYF. CDR3 coding DNA: TGCGCCAGCAGCTTGGGGCCGGCAGGGCGAGGTAGAGAGACCCAGTACTTC. The genes are TRBV5-1 and TRBJ2-5, with D perhaps TRBD1 (5 bases). Germline CDR1 SGHRS, CDR2 YFSETQ. There are 17 residues in the CDR3. The V end lost 0 bases, the J end lost 4 bases, and 19 bases lay between the germline ends.

This clone appeared a single time. The chain employs TRBV4-2 and TRBJ1-5; the D gene is possibly TRBD1 (6 bases). CDR1 and CDR2 from the germline V gene are LGHNA and YNFKEQ. V shed 1 base and J shed 3 bases, with 13 bases lying between them. This CDR3 is 16 amino acids long. CDR3 sequence reads: CASSQVGQGTNQPQHF. CDR3 nucleotides: TGTGCCAGCAGCCAAGTGGGGCAGGGGACCAATCAGCCCCAGCATTTT.